Presented here are 15 T cell receptor beta chains from one specimen sequenced in a study of CD8 T cells in ankylosing spondylitis. Regarding the study as a whole: Blood from ankylosing spondylitis patients appeared to carry a characteristic roughly eight-variant TCR beta motif.

What these receptors recognize is not known. Each CDR3 protein gets one entry after TCRdb re-called the 5' RACE reads with MiXCR. The sample consists of fewer than 450,000 distinct CDR3 sequences, more than 15% of them appearing once. The sequenced sample consisted of blood, either unsorted or a sorted T cell fraction (not recorded which). These receptors came from a male donor with ankylosing spondylitis.

At least ten counts were recorded for this clonotype. The chain has TRBV29-1 and TRBJ1-1, with a tentative D call TRBD1 (5 bases). Trimming stripped 4 bases from V and 5 bases from J, with 14 bases between. This CDR3 has 13 residues. Germline V lookup: CDR1 SQVTM, CDR2 ANQGSEA. In nucleotides, the CDR3 is TGCAGCGTTGGACACAGGAAGATGACTGAAGCTTTCTTT. Its protein product is CSVGHRKMTEAFF.

In DNA form, the CDR3 reads TGTGCCAGCAGCCACGTCGGCCCCTCTAGCGGGGGGCGGACATACAATGAGCAGTTCTTC. It encodes CASSHVGPSSGGRTYNEQFF. This sequence joins TRBV11-2 and TRBJ2-1, with 11 bases lining up with TRBD2. The CDR3 length is 20 residues. Germline values: CDR1 SGHAT, CDR2 FQNNGV. V was clipped by 5 bases and J by 4 bases; unmatched bases: 19.

There are many counts of this clonotype. This chain uses TRBV7-9 with TRBJ1-1, with D perhaps matching TRBD1 (5 bases). The CDR3 totals 15 residues. The ends were cut back, 3 bases at V and 4 bases at J, with 15 bases in the middle. Per the germline V gene, CDR1 is SEHNR and CDR2 is FQNEAQ (reference sequence). The CDR3 DNA is TGTGCCAGCAGCTTCGGGGCAGGGCAATTCACTGAAGCTTTCTTT. This codes for CASSFGAGQFTEAFF.

This clonotype was seen only a few times. The chain joins TRBV7-3 to TRBJ2-1; no clear D gene. Between the trimmed V and J ends, which lost 5 bases and 0 bases, there was a span of 8 bases. The CDR3 has 14 residues. The germline V gene has CDR1 SGHTA and CDR2 FQGTGA. DNA of the CDR3: TGTGCCAGCAGCCCCTACCCCTCCTACAATGAGCAGTTCTTC. Translated, it gives CASSPYPSYNEQFF.

The chain recombines TRBV6-1 with TRBJ2-7, with 7 bases that match TRBD1. In germline, CDR1 is MNHNS, CDR2 SASEGT. This CDR3 is built from 15 residues. With 6 bases clipped from V and 3 bases from J, the junction kept 11 bases outside the gene matches. For the CDR3, the DNA is TGTGCCAGCAGACCGCATACAGGGGATGGCTACGAGCAGTACTTC. It yields the protein CASRPHTGDGYEQYF.

The chain carries TRBV20-1 and TRBJ2-7, with 9 bases that match TRBD2. CDR3 length: 14 amino acids. V dropped 0 bases and J dropped 6; count of bases not matched to a gene: 6. Germline CDR1 DFQATT, CDR2 SNEGSKA (reference sequence). The CDR3 is CSARDGSGSGEQYF. The CDR3 DNA sequence: TGCAGTGCTAGAGACGGTAGCGGGAGTGGCGAGCAGTACTTC.

The J gene is TRBJ1-4, the V gene TRBV14; 8 bases match TRBD1. The V gene end was trimmed by 3 bases and the J gene end by 5 bases; junction bases not matched to a gene: 5. The CDR3 runs to 15 residues. CDR1 is SGHDN and CDR2 is FVKESK in the germline V gene. The CDR3 loop reads CASSQRQGKNEKLFF. DNA of the CDR3: TGTGCCAGCAGCCAGCGACAGGGGAAGAATGAAAAACTGTTTTTT.

A few counts support this clonotype. The CDR3 here is CASSWGTLGTDTQYF. For the CDR3, the DNA is TGTGCCAGCAGTTGGGGGACCCTAGGAACAGATACGCAGTATTTT. J is TRBJ2-3 and V is TRBV6-2 or TRBV6-3; D assignment may be TRBD1 or TRBD2 (5 bases each). This CDR3 has 15 amino acids. The germline V and J ends were trimmed by 4 bases and 3 bases, with 14 bases remaining between them. The germline CDR1 and CDR2 sequences are MNHEY and SVGEGT.

The chain combines TRBV9 with TRBJ2-5; 9 bases align to TRBD1. The ends lost 1 base at V and 2 bases at J; junction bases unmatched: 3. CDR3 length: 15 residues. Germline lookup yields CDR1 SGDLS and CDR2 YYNGEE. The DNA for the CDR3 is TGTGCCAGCAGCGTACGGGACAGGGAACAAGAGACCCAGTACTTC. Residues: CASSVRDREQETQYF.

This clonotype was detected only once. The chain uses TRBV15 and TRBJ1-5; 7 nucleotides line up with TRBD1. Germline values: CDR1 LNHNV, CDR2 YYDKDF (reference sequence). V shed 5 bases and J 4 bases; nucleotides not matched to a gene: 5. CDR3 size: 14 residues. The CDR3 bases are TGTGCCACCAGCCCAGGACAGGCAAATCAGCCCCAGCATTTT. It codes for CATSPGQANQPQHF. Looking up the rest from reference TRBV15 and TRBJ1-5 gives the full variable domain: DAMVIQNPRYQVTQFGKPVTLSCSQTLNHNVMYWYQQKSSQAPKLLFHYYDKDFNNEADTPDNFQSRRPNTSFCFLDIRSPGLGDTAMYLCATSPGQANQPQHFGDGTRLSIL.

The chain has TRBV3-1 and TRBJ2-2, with 8 bases identical to TRBD1. The CDR3 runs 16 residues. The V gene's germline CDR1 is LGHDT and CDR2 YNNKEL (reference sequence). J gave up 4 bases and V 3 bases, and 7 bases lay outside the gene matches. The CDR3 region has the DNA TGTGCCAGCAGCCAGAGGACAGGGCATGGCACCGGGGAGCTGTTTTTT. Its protein product is CASSQRTGHGTGELFF.

V is TRBV2 and J is TRBJ1-5; TRBD1 aligns across 9 bases. Germline V gene data show CDR1 as SNHLY and CDR2 as FYNNEI. The ends lost 3 bases at V and 7 bases at J; junction bases unmatched: 10. This CDR3 spans 16 amino acids. As DNA, the CDR3 is TGTGCCAGCAGTGACCCCCCGGGACAGGGATACCAGCCCCAGCATTTT. It translates to CASSDPPGQGYQPQHF.

This sequence joins TRBV18 and TRBJ2-5; D is tentatively TRBD1 or TRBD2 (5 bases each). CDR3 length: 15 amino acids. Germline CDR1 reads KGHSH; CDR2 reads LQKENI. The V end was cut by 1 base, the J end by 1 base, with 10 bases between. CDR3 loop: CASSPLGVLQETQYF. The CDR3 coding sequence is TGTGCCAGCTCACCACTGGGGGTACTCCAAGAGACCCAGTACTTC.

V gene TRBV4-2 combines with J gene TRBJ2-1; no firm D call. Germline loops: CDR1 LGHNA, CDR2 YNFKEQ. The CDR3 is 12 amino acids. V lost 2 bases to trimming and J lost 8 bases, with 7 bases between them. CDR3 sequence (DNA): TGTGCCAGCAGCCAATGGGGATATGAGCAGTTCTTC. This sequence encodes CASSQWGYEQFF.

This clonotype has only a few counts. V gene TRBV6-5 combines with J gene TRBJ1-5; D is perhaps TRBD1 (5 bases). The germline V gene has CDR1 MNHEY and CDR2 SVGAGI. The V and J ends lost 4 bases and 1 base respectively, with 14 bases between them. This CDR3 region has 16 residues. This CDR3 reads CASSSHGRGSNQPQHF. As DNA, the CDR3 is TGTGCCAGCAGTTCCCATGGAAGGGGCAGCAATCAGCCCCAGCATTTT.